This paragraph covers one T cell receptor (beta chain) sequence. Its specificity is unknown. The data originate from a study of neurological immune-mediated disorders. Notes on the study in general: Multiple sclerosis was found to have the least TCR clonal expansion, below healthy controls, and HTLV-1-associated myelopathy the most.

Germline CDR1 reads MNHEY; CDR2 reads SVGAGI. This CDR3 comprises 13 residues. V shed 5 bases and J shed 6 bases, with 10 bases lying between them. The cDNA came from 5'RACE with 10-nucleotide random UMIs. Sequencing of 15-18 subjects in each run yielded over 160 million TCR-beta sequences. A single record per CDR3 protein comes from TCRdb applying MiXCR to the 5' RACE reads. The repertoire has roughly 28,000 distinct CDR3 sequences, 12% of them found once; the top ten carry 7.8%. Maryland, USA blood bank volunteers served as healthy controls. The chain recombines TRBV6-5 with TRBJ2-2, with TRBD2 as a possible D gene (5 bases). This clonotype originated in a man between 60 and 75 years old in good health. The sequencing input was PBMCs. CDR3 amino acids: CASSPRTPGELFF. The DNA for the CDR3 is TGTGCCAGCAGTCCCCGGACTCCCGGGGAGCTGTTTTTT.